This TCR beta chain emerged from a study of long-term antiretroviral therapy in people with HIV. Regarding the study as a whole: Upon ART, diversity increased but remained lower than transplant donor controls.

CDR1 is MNHNS, CDR2 SASEGT, per germline. Between the trimmed V and J ends, which lost 1 base and 16 bases, there was a span of 23 bases. The CDR3 sequence is 15 residues long. The assay, immunoSEQ v3.0, was run at survey level. Some clones are missing from TCRdb's copy, which holds only in-frame ones; the method was immunoSEQ multiplex PCR. In the table there are approximately 6,500 clones, approximately 83% of which are singletons. With respect to this clone: Its antigen is still unknown.

Each donor had at least one pre-ART and at least two post-ART PBMC samples. Treatment for all HIV-infected participants took place in the United States. The J gene is TRBJ1-5, the V gene TRBV6-1; D perhaps matches TRBD1 (5 bases). The sample consisted of unsorted PBMCs, taken 3.7 years after starting antiretroviral therapy. The TCR was taken from a woman between 50 and 59 years old with HIV. As DNA, the CDR3 is TGTGCCAGCAGTGAAGGTTGGGGTGTGCAGGGCATACCACATTTT. As protein: CASSEGWGVQGIPHF.